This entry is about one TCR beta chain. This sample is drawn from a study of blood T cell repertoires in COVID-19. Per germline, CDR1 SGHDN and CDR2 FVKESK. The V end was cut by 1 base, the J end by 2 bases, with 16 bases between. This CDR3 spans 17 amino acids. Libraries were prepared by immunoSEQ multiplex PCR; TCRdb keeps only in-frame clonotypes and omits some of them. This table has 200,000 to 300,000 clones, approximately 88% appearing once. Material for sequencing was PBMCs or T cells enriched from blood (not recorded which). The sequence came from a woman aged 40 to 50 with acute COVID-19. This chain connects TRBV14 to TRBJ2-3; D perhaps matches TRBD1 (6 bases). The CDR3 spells CASSQGTPGVTTDTQYF. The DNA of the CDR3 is TGTGCCAGCAGCCAAGGAACACCAGGGGTGACCACAGATACGCAGTATTTT.